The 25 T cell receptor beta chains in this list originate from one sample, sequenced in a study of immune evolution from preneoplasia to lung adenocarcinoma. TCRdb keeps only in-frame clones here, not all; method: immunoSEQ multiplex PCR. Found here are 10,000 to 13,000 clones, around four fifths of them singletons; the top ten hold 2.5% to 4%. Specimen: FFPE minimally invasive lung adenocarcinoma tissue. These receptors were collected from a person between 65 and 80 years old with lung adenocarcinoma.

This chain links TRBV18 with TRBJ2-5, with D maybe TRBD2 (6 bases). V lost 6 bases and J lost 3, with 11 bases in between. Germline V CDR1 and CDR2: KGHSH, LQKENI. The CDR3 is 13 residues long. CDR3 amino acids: CASSTIAEETQYF. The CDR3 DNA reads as TGTGCCAGCTCCACAATAGCGGAAGAGACCCAGTACTTC.

The CDR3 here is CASSPAGGYTEAFF. CDR3 DNA: TGCGCCAGCAGCCCCGCTGGAGGATACACTGAAGCTTTCTTT. This rearrangement joins TRBV5-1 to TRBJ1-1, with no clear D. The germline V and J ends were trimmed by 4 bases and 3 bases, with 13 bases remaining between them. The CDR3 length is 14 residues. Germline CDR1 reads SGHRS; CDR2 reads YFSETQ.

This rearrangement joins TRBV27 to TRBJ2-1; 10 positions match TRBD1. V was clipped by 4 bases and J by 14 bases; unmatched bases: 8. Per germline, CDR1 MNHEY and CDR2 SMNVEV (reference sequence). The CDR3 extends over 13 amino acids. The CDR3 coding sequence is TGTGCCAGCAGTTCCAGAACCGGGACAGGGGAGTTCTTC. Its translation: CASSSRTGTGEFF.

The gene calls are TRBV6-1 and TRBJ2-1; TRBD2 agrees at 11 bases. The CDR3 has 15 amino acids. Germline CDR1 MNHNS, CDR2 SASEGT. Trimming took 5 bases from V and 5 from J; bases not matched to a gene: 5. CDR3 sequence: CASSHTSGGNNEQFF. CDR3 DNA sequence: TGTGCCAGCAGTCATACTAGCGGGGGAAACAATGAGCAGTTCTTC.

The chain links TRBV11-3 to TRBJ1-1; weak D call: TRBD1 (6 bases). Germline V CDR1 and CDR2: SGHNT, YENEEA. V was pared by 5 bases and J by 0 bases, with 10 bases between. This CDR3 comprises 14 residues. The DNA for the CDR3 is TGTGCCAGCAGCCGGGGGCATCTGAACACTGAAGCTTTCTTT. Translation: CASSRGHLNTEAFF.

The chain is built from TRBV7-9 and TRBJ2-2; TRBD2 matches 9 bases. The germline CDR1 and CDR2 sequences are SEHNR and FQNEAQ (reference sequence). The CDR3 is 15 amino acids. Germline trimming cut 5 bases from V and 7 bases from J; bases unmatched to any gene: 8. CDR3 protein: CASSLSSGKDGELFF. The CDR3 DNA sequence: TGTGCCAGCAGCCTCTCTAGCGGGAAAGACGGGGAGCTGTTTTTT.

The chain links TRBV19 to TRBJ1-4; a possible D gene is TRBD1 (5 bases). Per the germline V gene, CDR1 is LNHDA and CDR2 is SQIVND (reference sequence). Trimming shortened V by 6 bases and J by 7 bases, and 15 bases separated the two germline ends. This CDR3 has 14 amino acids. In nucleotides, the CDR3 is TGTGCCAGTAGGGACCGCGAAAGGGGTGAAAAACTGTTTTTT. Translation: CASRDRERGEKLFF.

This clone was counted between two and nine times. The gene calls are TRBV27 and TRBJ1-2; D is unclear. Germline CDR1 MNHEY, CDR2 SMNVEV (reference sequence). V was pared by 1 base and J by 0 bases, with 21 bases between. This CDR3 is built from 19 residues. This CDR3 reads CASSLFFEGRESANYGYTF. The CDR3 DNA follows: TGTGCCAGCAGTTTATTCTTTGAGGGTCGGGAGTCAGCTAACTATGGCTACACCTTC.

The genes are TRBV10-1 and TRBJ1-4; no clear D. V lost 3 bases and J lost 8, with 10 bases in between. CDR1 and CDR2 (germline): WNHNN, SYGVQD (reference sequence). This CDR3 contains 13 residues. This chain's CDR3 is CASSDWRREKLFF. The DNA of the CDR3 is TGCGCCAGCAGTGATTGGAGGCGAGAAAAACTGTTTTTT.

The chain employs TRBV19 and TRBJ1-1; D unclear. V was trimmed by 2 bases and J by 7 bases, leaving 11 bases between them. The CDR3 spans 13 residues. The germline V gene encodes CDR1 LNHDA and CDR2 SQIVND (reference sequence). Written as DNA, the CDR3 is TGTGCCAGTAGTATAAGATTGTCAGTTGAAGCTTTCTTT. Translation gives CASSIRLSVEAFF. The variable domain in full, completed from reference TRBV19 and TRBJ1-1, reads DGGITQSPKYLFRKEGQNVTLSCEQNLNHDAMYWYRQDPGQGLRLIYYSQIVNDFQKGDIAEGYSVSREKKESFPLTVTSAQKNPTAFYLCASSIRLSVEAFFGQGTRLTVV.

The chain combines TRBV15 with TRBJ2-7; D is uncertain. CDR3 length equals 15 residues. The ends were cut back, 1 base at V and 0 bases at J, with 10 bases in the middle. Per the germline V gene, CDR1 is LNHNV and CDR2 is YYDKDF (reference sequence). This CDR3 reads CATSRGTPSSYEQYF. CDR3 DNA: TGTGCCACCAGCAGAGGAACTCCGAGCTCCTACGAGCAGTACTTC.

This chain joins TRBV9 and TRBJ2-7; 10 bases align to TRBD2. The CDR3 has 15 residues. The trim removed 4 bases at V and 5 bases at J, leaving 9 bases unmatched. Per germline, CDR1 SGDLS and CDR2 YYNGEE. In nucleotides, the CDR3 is TGTGCCAGCAGCAACACCGGGACTAGCGTCGACGAGCAGTACTTC. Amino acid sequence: CASSNTGTSVDEQYF.

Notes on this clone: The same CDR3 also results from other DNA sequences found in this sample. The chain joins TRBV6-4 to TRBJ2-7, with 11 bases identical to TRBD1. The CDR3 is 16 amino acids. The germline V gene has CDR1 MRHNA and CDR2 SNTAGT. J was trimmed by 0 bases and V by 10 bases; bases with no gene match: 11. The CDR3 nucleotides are TGTGCCACCACTAAAGGACAGGGGGCTTTCTCCTACGAGCAGTACTTC. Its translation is CATTKGQGAFSYEQYF.

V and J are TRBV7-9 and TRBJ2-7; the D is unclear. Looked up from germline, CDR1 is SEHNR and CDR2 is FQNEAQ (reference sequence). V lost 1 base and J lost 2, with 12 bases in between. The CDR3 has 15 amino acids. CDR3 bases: TGTGCCAGCAGCTTAGATAGCAGAAAAGCCTACGAGCAGTACTTC. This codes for CASSLDSRKAYEQYF. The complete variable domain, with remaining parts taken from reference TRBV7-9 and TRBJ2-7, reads DTGVSQNPRHKITKRGQNVTFRCDPISEHNRLYWYRQTLGQGPEFLTYFQNEAQLEKSRLLSDRFSAERPKGSFSTLEIQRTEQGDSAMYLCASSLDSRKAYEQYFGPGTRLTVT.

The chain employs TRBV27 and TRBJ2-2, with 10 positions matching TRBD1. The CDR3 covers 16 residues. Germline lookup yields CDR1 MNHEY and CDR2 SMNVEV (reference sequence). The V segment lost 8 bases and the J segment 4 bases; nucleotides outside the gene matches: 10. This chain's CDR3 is CASGDHGTGATGELFF. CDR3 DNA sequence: TGTGCCAGCGGAGACCACGGGACAGGGGCCACCGGGGAGCTGTTTTTT.

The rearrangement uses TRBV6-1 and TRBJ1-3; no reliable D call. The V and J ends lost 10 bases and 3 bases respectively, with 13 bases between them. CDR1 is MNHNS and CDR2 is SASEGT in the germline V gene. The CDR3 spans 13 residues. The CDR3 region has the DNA TGTGCCACCCCCGGAGAAGGTGGAAACACCATATATTTT. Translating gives CATPGEGGNTIYF.

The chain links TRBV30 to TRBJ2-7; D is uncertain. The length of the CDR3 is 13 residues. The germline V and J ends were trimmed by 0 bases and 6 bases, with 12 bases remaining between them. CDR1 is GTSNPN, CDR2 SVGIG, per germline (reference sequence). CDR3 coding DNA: TGTGCCTGGAGTGTAACAGCCCACGGCGAGCAGTACTTC. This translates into CAWSVTAHGEQYF.

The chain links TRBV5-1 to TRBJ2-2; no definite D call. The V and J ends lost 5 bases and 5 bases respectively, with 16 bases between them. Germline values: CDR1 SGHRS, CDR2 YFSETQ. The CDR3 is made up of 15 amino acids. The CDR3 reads CASSRASLGTGELFF. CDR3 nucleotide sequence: TGCGCCAGCAGTAGGGCTTCGTTAGGGACCGGGGAGCTGTTTTTT.

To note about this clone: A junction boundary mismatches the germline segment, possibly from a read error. The CDR3 nucleotides are TGCAGCGCTCTCTCAATCACTGCGAACAGTGAAGCTTTCTTT. This translates into CSALSITANSEAFF. The J gene is TRBJ1-1, the V gene TRBV29-1; no firm D call. The CDR3 contains 14 residues. Germline V lookup: CDR1 SQVTM, CDR2 ANQGSEA. Based on the CDR3 plus reference TRBV29-1 and TRBJ1-1, the full variable domain is SAVISQKPSRDICQRGTSLTIQCQVDSQVTMMFWYRQQPGQSLTLIATANQGSEATYESGFVIDKFPISRPNLTFSTLTVSNMSPEDSSIYLCSALSITANSEAFFGQGTRLTVV.

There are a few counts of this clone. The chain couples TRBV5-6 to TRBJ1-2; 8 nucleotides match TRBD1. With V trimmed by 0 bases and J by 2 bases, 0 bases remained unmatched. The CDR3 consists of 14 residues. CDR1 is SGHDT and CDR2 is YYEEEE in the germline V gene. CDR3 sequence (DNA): TGTGCCAGCAGCTTGGGACAGGGGAACTATGGCTACACCTTC. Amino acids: CASSLGQGNYGYTF.

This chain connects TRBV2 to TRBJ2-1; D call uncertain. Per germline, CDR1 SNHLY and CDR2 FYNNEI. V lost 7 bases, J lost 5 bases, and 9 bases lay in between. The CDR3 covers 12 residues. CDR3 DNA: TGTGCCAGCAACGGTCTCAACAATGAGCAGTTCTTC. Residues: CASNGLNNEQFF.

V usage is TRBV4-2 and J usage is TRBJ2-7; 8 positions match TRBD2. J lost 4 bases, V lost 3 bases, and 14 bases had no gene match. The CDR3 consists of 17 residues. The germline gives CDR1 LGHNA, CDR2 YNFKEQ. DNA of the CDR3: TGTGCCAGCAGCCAGACTAGCGACGATACTGGTGGGTACGAGCAGTACTTC. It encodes CASSQTSDDTGGYEQYF.

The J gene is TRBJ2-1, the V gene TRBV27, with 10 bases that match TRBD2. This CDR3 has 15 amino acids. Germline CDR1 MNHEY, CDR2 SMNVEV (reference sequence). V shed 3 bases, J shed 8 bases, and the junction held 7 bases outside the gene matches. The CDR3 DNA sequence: TGTGCCAGCAGTTTCGAGCGGGGGGGCGGGCATGAGCAGTTCTTC. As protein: CASSFERGGGHEQFF.

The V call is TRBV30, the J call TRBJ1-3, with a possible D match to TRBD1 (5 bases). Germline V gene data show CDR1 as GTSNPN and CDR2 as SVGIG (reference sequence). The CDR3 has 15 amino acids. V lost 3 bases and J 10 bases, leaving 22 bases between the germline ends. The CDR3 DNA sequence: TGTGCCTGGAGACCCCGGGGGGGTAGTAGTCGGACCATATATTTT. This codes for CAWRPRGGSSRTIYF.

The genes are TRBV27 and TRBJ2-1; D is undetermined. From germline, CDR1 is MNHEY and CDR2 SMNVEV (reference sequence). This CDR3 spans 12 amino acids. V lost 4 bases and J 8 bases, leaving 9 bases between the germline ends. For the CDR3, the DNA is TGTGCCAGCAGTTCCCTTATGGATGAGCAGTTCTTC. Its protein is CASSSLMDEQFF.